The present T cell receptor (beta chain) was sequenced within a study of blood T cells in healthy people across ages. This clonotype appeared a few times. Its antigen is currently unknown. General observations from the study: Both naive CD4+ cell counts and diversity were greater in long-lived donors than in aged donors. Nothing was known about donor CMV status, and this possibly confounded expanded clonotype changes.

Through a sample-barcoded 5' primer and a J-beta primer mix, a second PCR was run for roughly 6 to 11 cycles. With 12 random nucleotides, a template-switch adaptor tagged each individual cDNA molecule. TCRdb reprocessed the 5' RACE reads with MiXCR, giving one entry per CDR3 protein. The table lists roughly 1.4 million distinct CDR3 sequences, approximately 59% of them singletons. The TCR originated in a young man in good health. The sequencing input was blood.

The CDR3 region has the DNA TGTGCCAGCGGTGACTCCTCTAGCACAGATACGCAGTATTTT. It translates to CASGDSSSTDTQYF. V gene TRBV7-9 combines with J gene TRBJ2-3; D gene uncertain. The V and J ends lost 8 bases and 0 bases respectively, with 12 bases between them. The CDR3 is 14 residues long. From germline, CDR1 is SEHNR and CDR2 FQNEAQ (reference sequence). Supplemented by reference TRBV7-9 and TRBJ2-3, the full variable domain reads DTGVSQNPRHKITKRGQNVTFRCDPISEHNRLYWYRQTLGQGPEFLTYFQNEAQLEKSRLLSDRFSAERPKGSFSTLEIQRTEQGDSAMYLCASGDSSSTDTQYFGPGTRLTVL.